The subject of this entry is one T cell receptor beta chain. This clone was counted a few times. What antigen it recognizes has not been identified. No much larger clone is present one base from it, and per-base qualities are unavailable. These data come from a study of beta chain features in type 1 diabetes (dated by TCRdb to the late 2010s). With regard to the full study: Mean age, gender distribution, total cell number and subset yield did not differ between patients and healthy donors. The study compared the TCRB repertoires of sorted circulating CD4+ T cell subsets in recently diagnosed type 1 diabetes patients with those in matched healthy donors. Regulatory and stem cell-like memory subsets were isolated from only 8 patients and roughly 8 healthy donors, whereas naive and central memory subsets came from all 30 or so donors. A total of 85 million to 140 million sorted cells were examined across all samples, and the number of cells per subset was strongly correlated with RNA yield. The full study reports these points: Fewer insertions and more nucleotide deletions at VDJ recombination sites were observed in patients with type 1 diabetes, implying thymic rearrangement abnormalities. Because cDNA was sequenced instead of genomic DNA, highly expressing activated cells could be over-represented, though the groups showed no difference in activation or CD3 levels. In all four CD4+ subsets, TCRB CDR3 length was moderately but significantly shorter in type 1 diabetes patients. PCR may preferentially amplify shorter templates, but because patient and control samples were amplified and corrected together, any resulting skew would affect both groups equally. Naive, central memory and regulatory TCRB repertoires appeared to be more similar among patients than among healthy donors. Because small numbers of individuals were included in the HLA sub-analyses, any influence of HLA type on TCRB rearrangement was left unresolved.

Each donor gave one peripheral blood draw, about 100 mL on average, collected into heparinised tubes. Naive, central memory, regulatory and stem cell-like memory CD4+ T cells were sorted on a BD FACSAria II using a panel including CD45RO, CCR7, CD25, CD127, CD95 and CD27. Purity was above 95% for every sorted population. Right away, PBMCs were isolated by Lymphoprep density gradient centrifugation and were stained directly, with no culture step. So that batch effects would be minimized, each experiment stained and sorted samples in pairs, pairing one healthy donor with one patient. CDR1 and CDR2 (SGHRS, YFSETQ) derive from the germline V gene. Trimming removed 4 bases from V and 4 bases from J, leaving 17 bases between the germline ends. The CDR3 spans 15 residues, from the cysteine through the phenylalanine. Only the CDR3 region is kept as DNA, spanning 45 bases read in frame from base 1. The High Capacity cDNA Reverse Transcription Kit was used to reverse transcribe all of the isolated RNA, meaning that expressed TCRB transcripts were what got sequenced. Naive, central memory and regulatory T cell samples underwent deep immunoSEQ sequencing, averaging about 3.57 million total reads per sample. After sorted cells were lysed in RLT buffer, RNA was extracted with DNase-treated RNeasy Micro or Mini kits, with the choice depending on cell number. Each cell subset was processed separately to prevent cross-contamination, with patient and healthy donor samples processed together. The immunoSEQ multiplex PCR was used to amplify TCRB sequences from cDNA, yielding 87-bp fragments that span the CDR3 region. The amplicons were sequenced using the Illumina HiSeq platform. As for the original processing: PCR bias was corrected computationally using synthetic template baselines, and reads within Hamming distance 2 were collapsed, with unmergeable singletons discarded. By aligning reads against IMGT, V, D and J genes, CDR3 length, and insertions or deletions at six rearrangement sites were assigned. Within each subset, clonotype counts were normalized to sorted cell number, after which true diversity and Gini coefficients were computed with the tcR R package. Repertoire sharing was quantified using the overlap coefficient calculated on TCRB nucleotide sequences. Sourced from immuneACCESS, this table was stored by TCRdb with only in-frame sequences that have V and J called. A share of the clones is absent; for the studies checked, an unresolved V gene accounts for under half, and the remainder has no known explanation. V and J calls and clone size are as listed in that table; D and trimming were resolved from the DNA. The sample table records approximately 170,000 clones; 6% to 9% of these occur just once. Of the sample, about 0.5% falls within the top ten clones.

The receptor's source is a man between 18 and 29 years old with type 1 diabetes. The material sequenced was central memory CD4+ T cells from blood. Here the chain combines TRBV5-1 and TRBJ1-1; the D gene lacks a confident call. CDR3 reads: CASSPQSQVSTEAFF. The nucleotide sequence reads TGCGCCAGCAGCCCACAATCTCAGGTGTCCACTGAAGCTTTCTTT. The CDR3, completed at both ends by the reference TRBV5-1 and TRBJ1-1 genes, gives the full variable domain KAGVTQTPRYLIKTRGQQVTLSCSPISGHRSVSWYQQTPGQGLQFLFEYFSETQRNKGNFPGRFSGRQFSNSRSEMNVSTLELGDSALYLCASSPQSQVSTEAFFGQGTRLTVV.